This T cell receptor beta chain derives from a study of T cell responses to AZD1222 COVID-19 vaccine. Study conclusions and caveats: Dominant at 160-218 and 743-854, vaccine-associated CD4 TCRs also spanned spike.

Sequencing used immunoSEQ multiplex PCR; TCRdb keeps in-frame clones, though not all of them. The table has about 120,000 clones, around 87% seen once. V lost 2 bases, J lost 8 bases, and 12 bases stayed unmatched. This CDR3 is built from 18 residues. From germline, CDR1 is MNHEY and CDR2 SVGEGT. In regard to this clone: Its target is unknown.

This TCR was recovered from an adult in good health. V gene TRBV6-2 or TRBV6-3 combines with J gene TRBJ1-6; 10 nucleotides align to TRBD1. The sample here was peripheral blood, taken on day 0 of AZD1222 vaccination. Here the CDR3 reads CASSYTGQGVRGYSPLHF. Written as DNA, the CDR3 is TGTGCCAGCAGTTACACTGGACAGGGGGTAAGGGGATATTCACCCCTCCACTTT.